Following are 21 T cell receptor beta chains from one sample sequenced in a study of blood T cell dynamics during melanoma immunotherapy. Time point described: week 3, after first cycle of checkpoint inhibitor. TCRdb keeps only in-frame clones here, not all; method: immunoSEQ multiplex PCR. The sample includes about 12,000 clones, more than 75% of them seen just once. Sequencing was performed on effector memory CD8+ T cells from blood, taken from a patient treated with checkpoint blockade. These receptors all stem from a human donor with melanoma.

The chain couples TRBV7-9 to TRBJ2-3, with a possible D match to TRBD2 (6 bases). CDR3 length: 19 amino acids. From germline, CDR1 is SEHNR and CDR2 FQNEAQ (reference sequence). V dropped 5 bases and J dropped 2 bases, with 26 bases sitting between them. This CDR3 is CASSPAGEVTAKSTDTQYF. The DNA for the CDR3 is TGTGCCAGCAGCCCCGCTGGGGAGGTGACCGCGAAGTCCACAGATACGCAGTATTTT.

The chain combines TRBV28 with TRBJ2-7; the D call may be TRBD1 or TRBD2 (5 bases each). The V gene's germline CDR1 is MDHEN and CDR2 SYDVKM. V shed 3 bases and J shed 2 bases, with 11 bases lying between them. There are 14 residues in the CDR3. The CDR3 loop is CASSFWQGAYEQYF. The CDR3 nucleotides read TGTGCCAGCAGTTTTTGGCAGGGAGCCTACGAGCAGTACTTC.

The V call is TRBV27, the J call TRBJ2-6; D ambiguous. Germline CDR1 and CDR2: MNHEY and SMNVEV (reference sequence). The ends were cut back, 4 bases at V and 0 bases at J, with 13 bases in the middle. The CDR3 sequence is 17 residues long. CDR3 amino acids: CASSSINADSGANVLTF. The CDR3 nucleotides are TGTGCCAGCAGTTCCATTAACGCTGACTCTGGGGCCAACGTCCTGACTTTC.

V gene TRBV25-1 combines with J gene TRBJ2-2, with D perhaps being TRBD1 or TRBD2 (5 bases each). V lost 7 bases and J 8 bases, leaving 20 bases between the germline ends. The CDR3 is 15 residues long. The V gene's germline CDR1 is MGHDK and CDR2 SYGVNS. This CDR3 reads CASIPGPITPGELFF. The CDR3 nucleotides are TGTGCCAGCATACCGGGACCCATAACCCCAGGGGAGCTGTTTTTT.

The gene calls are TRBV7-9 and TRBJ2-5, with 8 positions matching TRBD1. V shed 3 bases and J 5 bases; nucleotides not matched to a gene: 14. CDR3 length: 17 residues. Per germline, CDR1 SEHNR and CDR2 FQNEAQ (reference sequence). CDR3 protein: CASSFIGQGAIIETQYF. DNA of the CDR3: TGTGCCAGCAGCTTTATTGGCCAGGGGGCGATTATCGAGACCCAGTACTTC.

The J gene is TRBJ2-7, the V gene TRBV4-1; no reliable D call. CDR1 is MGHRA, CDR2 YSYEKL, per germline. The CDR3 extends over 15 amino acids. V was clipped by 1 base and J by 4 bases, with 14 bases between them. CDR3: CASSQADSRIYEQYF. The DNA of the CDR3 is TGCGCCAGCAGCCAAGCAGACTCGAGGATTTACGAGCAGTACTTC.

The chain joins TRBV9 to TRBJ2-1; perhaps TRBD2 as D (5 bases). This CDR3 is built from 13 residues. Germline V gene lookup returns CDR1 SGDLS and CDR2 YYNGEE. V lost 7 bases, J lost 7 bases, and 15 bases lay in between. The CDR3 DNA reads TGTGCCAGCCAAAGCGGAAGCTTGAATGAGCAGTTCTTC. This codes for CASQSGSLNEQFF.

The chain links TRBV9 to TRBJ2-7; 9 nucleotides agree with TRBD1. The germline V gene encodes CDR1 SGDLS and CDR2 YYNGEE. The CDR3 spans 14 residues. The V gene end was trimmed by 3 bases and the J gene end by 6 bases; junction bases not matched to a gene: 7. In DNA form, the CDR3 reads TGTGCCAGCAGCGATGGGACAGGGATCGGCGAGCAGTACTTC. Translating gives CASSDGTGIGEQYF. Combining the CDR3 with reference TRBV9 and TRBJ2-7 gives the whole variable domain DSGVTQTPKHLITATGQRVTLRCSPRSGDLSVYWYQQSLDQGLQFLIQYYNGEERAKGNILERFSAQQFPDLHSELNLSSLELGDSALYFCASSDGTGIGEQYFGPGTRLTVT.

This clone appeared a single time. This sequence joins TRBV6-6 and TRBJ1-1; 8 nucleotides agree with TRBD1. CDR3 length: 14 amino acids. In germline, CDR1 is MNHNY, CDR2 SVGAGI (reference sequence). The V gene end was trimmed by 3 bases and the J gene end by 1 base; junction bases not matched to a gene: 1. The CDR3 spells CASSYGTGNTEAFF. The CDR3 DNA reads TGTGCCAGCAGTTATGGGACAGGGAACACTGAAGCTTTCTTT.

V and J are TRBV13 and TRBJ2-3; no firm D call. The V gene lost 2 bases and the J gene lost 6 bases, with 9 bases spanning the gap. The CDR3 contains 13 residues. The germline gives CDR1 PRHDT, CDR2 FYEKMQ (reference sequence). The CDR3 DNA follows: TGTGCCAGCAGCTTATTAACGGAGGATACGCAGTATTTT. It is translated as CASSLLTEDTQYF.

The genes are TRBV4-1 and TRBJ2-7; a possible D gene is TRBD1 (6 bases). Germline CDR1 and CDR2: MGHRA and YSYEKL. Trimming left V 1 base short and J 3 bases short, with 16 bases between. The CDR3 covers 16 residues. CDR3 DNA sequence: TGCGCCAGCAGCCAAGGGACCCGGGACATCTTCTACGAGCAGTACTTC. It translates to CASSQGTRDIFYEQYF.

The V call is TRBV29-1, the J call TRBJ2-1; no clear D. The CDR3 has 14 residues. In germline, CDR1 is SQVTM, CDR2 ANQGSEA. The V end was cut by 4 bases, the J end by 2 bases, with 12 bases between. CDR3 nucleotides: TGCAGCGTTGTTAAGATGAAGGCCTACAATGAGCAGTTCTTC. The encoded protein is CSVVKMKAYNEQFF.

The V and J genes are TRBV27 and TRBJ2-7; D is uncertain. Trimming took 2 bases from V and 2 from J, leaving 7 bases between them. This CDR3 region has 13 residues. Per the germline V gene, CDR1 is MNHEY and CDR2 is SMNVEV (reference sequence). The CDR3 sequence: CASSLSRAYEQYF. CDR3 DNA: TGTGCCAGCAGTTTAAGCAGAGCCTACGAGCAGTACTTC.

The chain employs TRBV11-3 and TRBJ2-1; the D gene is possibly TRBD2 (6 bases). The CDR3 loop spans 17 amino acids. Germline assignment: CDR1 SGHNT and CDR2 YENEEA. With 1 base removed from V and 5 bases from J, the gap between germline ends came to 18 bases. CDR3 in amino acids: CASSLAPWREQDNEQFF. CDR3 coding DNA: TGTGCCAGCAGCTTAGCTCCCTGGCGGGAACAAGACAATGAGCAGTTCTTC.

The CDR3 loop reads CATATGQKAFF. CDR3 DNA: TGTGCCACCGCGACGGGACAGAAAGCTTTCTTT. The chain combines TRBV10-3 with TRBJ1-1, with TRBD1 matching 7 bases. The CDR3 extends over 11 amino acids. V trimming: 10 bases; J trimming: 9 bases; junction bases outside the gene matches: 8. The germline V gene encodes CDR1 ENHRY and CDR2 SYGVKD.

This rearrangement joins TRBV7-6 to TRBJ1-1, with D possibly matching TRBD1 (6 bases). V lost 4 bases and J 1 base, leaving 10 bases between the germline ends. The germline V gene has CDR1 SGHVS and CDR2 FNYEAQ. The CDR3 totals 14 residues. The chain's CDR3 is CASSSGTPNTEAFF. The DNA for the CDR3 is TGTGCCAGCAGCTCCGGGACACCGAACACTGAAGCTTTCTTT. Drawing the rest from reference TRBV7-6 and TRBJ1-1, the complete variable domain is GAGVSQSPRYKVTKRGQDVALRCDPISGHVSLYWYRQALGQGPEFLTYFNYEAQQDKSGLPNDRFSAERPEGSISTLTIQRTEQRDSAMYRCASSSGTPNTEAFFGQGTRLTVV.

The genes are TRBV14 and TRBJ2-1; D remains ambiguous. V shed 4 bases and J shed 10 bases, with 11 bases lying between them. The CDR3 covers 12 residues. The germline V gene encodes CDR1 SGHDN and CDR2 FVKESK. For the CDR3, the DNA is TGTGCCAGCAGCCGACTGGTCATGGAGCAGTTCTTC. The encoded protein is CASSRLVMEQFF.

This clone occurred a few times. The CDR3 bases are TGTGCCAGCTCTCACTATCCGGGACAGAATCCGGACGAGCAGTACTTC. Residues: CASSHYPGQNPDEQYF. The chain uses TRBV18 and TRBJ2-7; 7 bases are shared with TRBD1. The CDR3 has 16 residues. Germline V CDR1 and CDR2: KGHSH, LQKENI. V lost 6 bases and J lost 5; bases outside the gene matches: 16. Filled out from reference TRBV18 and TRBJ2-7, the complete variable domain reads NAGVMQNPRHLVRRRGQEARLRCSPMKGHSHVYWYRQLPEEGLKFMVYLQKENIIDESGMPKERFSAEFPKEGPSILRIQQVVRGDSAAYFCASSHYPGQNPDEQYFGPGTRLTVT.

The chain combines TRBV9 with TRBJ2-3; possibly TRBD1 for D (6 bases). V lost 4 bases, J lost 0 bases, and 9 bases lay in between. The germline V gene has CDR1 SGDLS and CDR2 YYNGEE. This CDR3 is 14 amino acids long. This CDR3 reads CASSWDKSTDTQYF. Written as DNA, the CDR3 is TGTGCCAGCAGCTGGGACAAGAGCACAGATACGCAGTATTTT.

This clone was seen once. In DNA, the CDR3 is TGCGCCAGCAGCTTTAGGGGGGCGCACACTGAAGCTTTCTTT. Protein sequence: CASSFRGAHTEAFF. The chain employs TRBV5-1 and TRBJ1-1; tentatively, D is TRBD1 (6 bases). Germline V gives CDR1 SGHRS, CDR2 YFSETQ. The CDR3 totals 14 residues. Trimming cost V 2 bases and J 3 bases, with 11 bases left between them.

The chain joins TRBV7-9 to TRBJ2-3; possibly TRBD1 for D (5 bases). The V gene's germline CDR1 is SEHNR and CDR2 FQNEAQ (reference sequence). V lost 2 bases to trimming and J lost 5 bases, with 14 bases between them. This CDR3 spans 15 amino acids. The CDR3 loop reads CASSLPRGPVDTQYF. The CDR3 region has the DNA TGTGCCAGCAGCTTACCAAGGGGCCCCGTAGATACGCAGTATTTT.